Sequencing of this T cell receptor beta chain was carried out in a study of T-cell reconstitution after alpha-beta-depleted transplantation in children. Findings of the study overall: For some patients, TCRbeta diversity was high at day 60 because of recipient T cells and thymic progenitors that survived. Several hundred expanded graft clones reportedly supplied alpha-beta T cells about two months after transplant. Once a year had passed after transplant, T-cell counts and diversity came mostly from newly produced T cells.

This clonotype was observed at least ten times. Its matching antigen is unknown. A TCRbeta library incorporating unique molecular identifiers was prepared. Each CDR3 protein is one row after TCRdb ran MiXCR on the PCR reads. The repertoire has roughly 240,000 distinct CDR3 sequences, 8.2% of them found once; the top ten carry 6% to 7%. This receptor was obtained from a male patient under 18 who had a stem cell transplant for acute lymphoblastic leukemia, so the T cells may come from the graft donor. Sequenced material: PBMCs, mostly from graft donor cells, taken 180 days after TCRalphabeta/CD19-depleted stem cell transplant.

The chain's CDR3 is CASSSPRGSEAFF. CDR3 bases: TGTGCCAGCAGCTCCCCGAGGGGTTCGGAAGCTTTCTTT. The chain employs TRBV12-3 or TRBV12-4 and TRBJ1-1; perhaps TRBD1 as D (5 bases). The CDR3 is 13 amino acids. Trimming removed 6 bases from V and 8 bases from J, with 16 bases in between.